This T cell receptor (beta chain) was observed in a study of lymphopenia after photon versus proton radiotherapy (dated 2019 in TCRdb). Broadly, across the study: The immunological effects of photon versus proton radiation therapy were compared in patients with gastrointestinal tumors who developed high-grade lymphopenia. The cohort comprised under 25 patients with gastrointestinal tumors who received either photon or proton therapy and then developed lymphopenia. The goal of the study was to characterize the differences between the two radiation modalities in how they affect the immune system.

The method was the immunoSEQ multiplex PCR assay. T cell repertoires were profiled by deep sequencing of rearranged TCR beta loci, alongside multiparametric flow cytometry. Drawn from immuneACCESS, this table holds only the in-frame rearrangements with V and J called that TCRdb kept. Clones are partly lost; checked studies trace under half to an unresolved V gene and leave the rest unexplained. This sample has approximately 170,000 clones in its table, and about 88% of those were observed once. Clones ranked in the top ten supply around 5.1% of the sample. To note about this clone: It lacks a known antigen. It has no much larger one-base neighbor in the sample; base qualities were not kept.

Study-wide findings and limitations: During treatment, patients who received photon therapy lost naive T cells and TCR diversity and gained effector/memory populations, whereas patients who received proton therapy remained relatively stable. The survival association was assessed only in patients who died, and better survival with proton therapy was presented by the authors as a possibility rather than a demonstrated result. After the lymphocyte count nadir, oligoclonal expansion, especially of CD8+ Temra cells, was observed in photon-treated repertoires, and the drop in diversity was driven by this expansion. Among patients across the cohort who died, overall survival time showed an inverse correlation with a larger post-nadir drop in TCR diversity.

The receptor comes from a man aged 50 to 60 with gastric cancer. The specimen was peripheral blood, collected from a patient treated with photon-based radiotherapy.

The CDR3 loop reads CASSLAGVGNEQFF. The nucleotide sequence is given as TGTGCCAGCAGCTTAGCGGGAGTCGGCAATGAGCAGTTCTTC. In this chain, TRBV7-3 is recombined with TRBJ2-1; TRBD2 agrees with 7 junctional bases. The CDR3 runs 14 residues from the cysteine to the phenylalanine. The only DNA kept is the CDR3, 42 bases in frame from the first base. Trimmed from V: 2 bases; trimmed from J: 6 bases; junction bases lacking a gene match: 4. Reading the germline V gene gives CDR1 SGHTA and CDR2 FQGTGA.